This TCR beta chain was sequenced during a study of T cell responses to AZD1222 COVID-19 vaccine. TCRdb keeps only in-frame clones here, not all; method: immunoSEQ multiplex PCR. This table has some 110,000 clones, roughly 80% appearing once. Losses at the gene ends were 3 bases for V and 3 bases for J; bases not matched to a gene: 5. The CDR3 runs 14 residues. Germline V CDR1 and CDR2: MDHEN, SYDVKM. The chain uses TRBV28 and TRBJ2-7; 7 positions match TRBD1. Sample: peripheral blood, taken on day 0 of AZD1222 vaccination. This receptor was identified in an adult in good health. The CDR3 loop reads CASSLNRGRYEQYF. The CDR3 DNA is TGTGCCAGCAGTTTGAACAGGGGCCGCTACGAGCAGTACTTC.